Each of the 8 T cell receptor beta chains below was sequenced from the same sample in a study of Ad26.COV2.S vaccination and SARS-CoV-2 variants. Treatment here: about 20 received Ad26.COV2.S at low or high dose, single or two shots; roughly five received placebo; per-sample allocation not given. Collection of samples fell on day 63 after the first vaccine or placebo injection. TCRdb's copy holds only in-frame clones and misses some; the assay was immunoSEQ multiplex PCR. Here the sample spans fewer than 400,000 clones, roughly 88% being singletons. The source material was peripheral blood, sampled in a trial of Ad26.COV2.S vaccine versus placebo. Source of these receptors: a person aged 18-65 years who received the Ad26.COV2.S COVID-19 vaccine or a placebo.

The gene calls are TRBV7-9 and TRBJ1-2, with D unresolved. Deletions cut 6 bases from V and 4 bases from J, with 15 bases between. Looked up from germline, CDR1 is SEHNR and CDR2 is FQNEAQ (reference sequence). The CDR3 is made up of 14 amino acids. CDR3 nucleotides: TGTGCCAGCAGTTATCCCACGTCGAGCTATGGCTACACCTTC. It is translated as CASSYPTSSYGYTF. Drawing the rest from reference TRBV7-9 and TRBJ1-2, the complete variable domain is DTGVSQNPRHKITKRGQNVTFRCDPISEHNRLYWYRQTLGQGPEFLTYFQNEAQLEKSRLLSDRFSAERPKGSFSTLEIQRTEQGDSAMYLCASSYPTSSYGYTFGSGTRLTVV.

J is TRBJ2-1 and V is TRBV7-9; 10 bases agree with TRBD2. Germline CDR1 is SEHNR and CDR2 is FQNEAQ (reference sequence). After removal of 5 bases from V and 4 bases from J, the junction contained 11 bases not matched to a gene. This CDR3 spans 17 amino acids. In nucleotides, the CDR3 is TGTGCCAGCAGCCACCGGACTAGCGGAAGTGGGTACAATGAGCAGTTCTTC. Translated: CASSHRTSGSGYNEQFF.

The chain couples TRBV7-8 to TRBJ2-7, with TRBD1 matching 7 bases. Per the germline V gene, CDR1 is SGHVS and CDR2 is FQNEAQ. V shed 5 bases and J 4 bases; nucleotides not matched to a gene: 8. This CDR3 has 14 amino acids. The CDR3 bases are TGTGCCAGCAGCCTTGGGGACAGTAGTTACGAGCAGTACGTC. This translates into CASSLGDSSYEQYV.

This clone was recorded a few times. The rearrangement uses TRBV7-9 and TRBJ1-1; possible D gene TRBD1, 6 bases. The ends were cut back, 6 bases at V and 3 bases at J, with 8 bases in the middle. The CDR3 has 12 amino acids. Germline-derived CDR1 and CDR2 are SEHNR and FQNEAQ (reference sequence). CDR3 sequence (DNA): TGTGCCAGCAGGAGGGGGTACACTGAAGCTTTCTTT. Amino acid sequence: CASRRGYTEAFF.

This chain links TRBV4-3 with TRBJ2-1, with TRBD2 matching 9 bases. V was clipped by 2 bases and J by 7 bases; unmatched bases: 0. This CDR3 contains 13 residues. Germline V gene lookup returns CDR1 LGHNA and CDR2 YSLEER. The CDR3 reads CASSQTSGNEQFF. The CDR3 bases are TGCGCCAGCAGCCAAACTAGCGGGAATGAGCAGTTCTTC.

The chain links TRBV5-6 to TRBJ2-2, with 7 nucleotides matching TRBD1. The junction had 5 bases not matched to a gene; V was cut back by 7 bases and J by 2 bases. Germline V CDR1 and CDR2: SGHDT, YYEEEE. The CDR3 is made up of 14 amino acids. CDR3 DNA sequence: TGTGCCAGCCATCAGGGGGTAAACACCGGGGAGCTGTTTTTT. Its translation: CASHQGVNTGELFF.

With regard to this clone: This sample includes further DNA sequences coding for the same CDR3. The V and J genes are TRBV7-3 and TRBJ2-1; 9 positions agree with TRBD2. The V and J ends lost 1 base and 3 bases, in that order; junction bases with no gene match: 4. CDR1 is SGHTA and CDR2 is FQGTGA in the germline V gene. The CDR3 spans 16 residues. The CDR3 region has the DNA TGTGCCAGCAGCTTAAGTAGTAGCGGGAGCTACAATGAGCAGTTCTTC. This encodes CASSLSSSGSYNEQFF.

The V call is TRBV2, the J call TRBJ1-3, with TRBD1 as a possible D gene (6 bases). V shed 5 bases and J shed 2 bases, with 22 bases lying between them. Germline CDR1 SNHLY, CDR2 FYNNEI. There are 18 residues in the CDR3. The CDR3 bases are TGTGCCAGCAGTCTCAGGGGCCCGTTCCAGGGAACTGGAAACACCATATATTTT. Its protein product is CASSLRGPFQGTGNTIYF.